The rows below give T cell receptor beta chains drawn from one sample of a study of blood T cell repertoires in COVID-19. This table comes from immunoSEQ multiplex PCR, and its TCRdb copy is limited to in-frame clones, with some not included. Among 450,000 to 600,000 clones, about 85% were seen once, and the ten largest hold 0.7%. The source material was PBMCs or T cells enriched from blood (not recorded which). These receptors all stem from a woman aged 18-29 years who had recovered from COVID-19. The CDR3 runs from the conserved cysteine through the conserved F or W. D genes are given only for firm matches. Clone sizes are given selectively: once, few, many, or a class where the clone is expanded.

once,TRBD2,TRBJ2-3,TRBV2,TGTGCCAGCAACGAACTAGCGGGGGGAACGGATACGCAGTATTTT,CASNELAGGTDTQYF
NA,TRBD2,TRBJ2-3,TRBV2,TGTGCCAGCAGTCCCTTTAAGGGGAAGCGGGGGGCGAGGACAGATACGCAGTATTTT,CASSPFKGKRGARTDTQYF
NA,NA,TRBJ2-1,TRBV7-9,TGTGCCAGCAGCTTACCCCGGGACTCCTACAATGAGCAGTTCTTC,CASSLPRDSYNEQFF
NA,TRBD1,TRBJ1-2,TRBV5-6,TGTGCCAGCAGCTTGGACAGGACAGGTGGTGGCTACACCTTC,CASSLDRTGGGYTF
many,NA,TRBJ1-1,TRBV5-1,TGCGCCAGCAGCTACTCGACAGACCCGAACACTGAAGCTTTCTTT,CASSYSTDPNTEAFF
NA,NA,TRBJ2-7,TRBV5-6,TGTGCCAGCAGCTCCTTCCACAGGGTCCCCTACGAGCAGTACTTC,CASSSFHRVPYEQYF
NA,NA,TRBJ2-3,TRBV7-2,TGTGCCAGCAGCTTCTTGGGGGGGGCCCCGGATACGCAGTATTTT,CASSFLGGAPDTQYF
NA,NA,TRBJ2-7,TRBV7-8,TGTGCCAGCAGCTTAGAACAGGGATTGGGGGAGCAGTACTTC,CASSLEQGLGEQYF
few,TRBD1,TRBJ1-5,TRBV30,TGTGCCTGGAGTGTTGACAGGGGAATCGATCAGCCCCAGCATTTT,CAWSVDRGIDQPQHF
NA,TRBD1,TRBJ2-5,TRBV24-1,TGTGCCACCAGTGATCCAGGGCGGACAGGGACGTTTCGAGAGACCCAGTACTTC,CATSDPGRTGTFRETQYF
NA,TRBD1,TRBJ1-4,TRBV7-6,TGTGCCAGCAGCTTAGAAAGGACAGGGGCTGAAAAACTGTTTTTT,CASSLERTGAEKLFF
NA,TRBD1,TRBJ1-2,TRBV5-1,TGCGCCAGCAGCCCAGGGGACAGGCGGGGCTACACCTTC,CASSPGDRRGYTF
NA,NA,TRBJ1-5,TRBV7-9,TGTGCCAGCAGCTTCGACAGTCAGCCCCAGCATTTT,CASSFDSQPQHF
NA,TRBD2,TRBJ2-7,TRBV28,TGTGCTACCCGGGGGGGACGCGAGCAGTACTTC,CATRGGREQYF
NA,TRBD1,TRBJ1-1,TRBV10-2,TGCGCCAGCCGGACAGGGGGCGATGGGGACACTGAAGCTTTCTTT,CASRTGGDGDTEAFF
NA,NA,TRBJ2-3,TRBV7-2,TGTGCCAGCAGCCCAACGGGACTTTTTATCACAGATACGCAGTATTTT,CASSPTGLFITDTQYF
NA,NA,TRBJ2-1,TRBV5-1,TGCGCCAGCAGCTTGGAGGGGGTAGCGTCTTACAATGAGCAGTTCTTC,CASSLEGVASYNEQFF
NA,NA,TRBJ2-5,TRBV18,TGTGCCAGCTCACCACGGGAGGAGACCCAGTACTTC,CASSPREETQYF
NA,TRBD1,TRBJ2-7,TRBV18,TGTGCCAGCTCACCACCCGAGACCCGACAGGGTACAGGCGAGCAGTACTTC,CASSPPETRQGTGEQYF
NA,NA,TRBJ2-1,TRBV30,TGTGCCTGGAGTACGGGACTTTCTAGTAATGAGCAGTTCTTC,CAWSTGLSSNEQFF
NA,NA,TRBJ2-1,TRBV3-1/TRBV3-2,TGTGCCAGCAGCCAAGACCGAGCGAGGGAGCAGTTCTTC,CASSQDRAREQFF
NA,TRBD2,TRBJ2-7,TRBV2,TGTGCCAGCAACGGGGGACTAGCGGAGCAGTACTTC,CASNGGLAEQYF
few,NA,TRBJ1-1,TRBV2,TGTGCCAGCAGTGAAGCTAGGCGGTCTAACCCTGAAGCTTTCTTT,CASSEARRSNPEAFF
NA,NA,TRBJ2-1,TRBV27,TGTGCCAGCAGTGTTACAGGGCCGGGCAATGAGCAGTTCTTC,CASSVTGPGNEQFF
NA,TRBD2,TRBJ2-1,TRBV27,TGTGCCAGCAGTTTTGGGCGGGGGGCTGGATACAATGAGCAGTTCTTC,CASSFGRGAGYNEQFF